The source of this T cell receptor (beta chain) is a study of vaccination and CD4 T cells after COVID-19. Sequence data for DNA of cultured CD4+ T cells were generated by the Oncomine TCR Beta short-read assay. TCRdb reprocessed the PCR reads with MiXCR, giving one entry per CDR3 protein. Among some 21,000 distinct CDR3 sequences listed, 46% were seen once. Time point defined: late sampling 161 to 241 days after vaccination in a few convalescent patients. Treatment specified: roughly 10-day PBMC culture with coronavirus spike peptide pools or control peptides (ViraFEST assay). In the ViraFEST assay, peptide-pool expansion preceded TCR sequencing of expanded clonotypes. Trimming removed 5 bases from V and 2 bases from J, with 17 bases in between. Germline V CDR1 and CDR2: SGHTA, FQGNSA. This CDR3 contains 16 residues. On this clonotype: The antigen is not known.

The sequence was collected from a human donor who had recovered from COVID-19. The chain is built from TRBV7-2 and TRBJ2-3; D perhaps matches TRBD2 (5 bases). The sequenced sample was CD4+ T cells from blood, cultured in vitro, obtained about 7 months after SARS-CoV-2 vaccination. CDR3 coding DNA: TGTGCCAGCAGCCCGAGGGCCGCTGGGTTCACAGATACGCAGTATTTT. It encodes CASSPRAAGFTDTQYF. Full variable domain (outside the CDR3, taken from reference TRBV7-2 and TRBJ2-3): GAGVSQSPSNKVTEKGKDVELRCDPISGHTALYWYRQSLGQGLEFLIYFQGNSAPDKSGLPSDRFSAERTGGSVSTLTIQRTQQEDSAVYLCASSPRAAGFTDTQYFGPGTRLTVL.